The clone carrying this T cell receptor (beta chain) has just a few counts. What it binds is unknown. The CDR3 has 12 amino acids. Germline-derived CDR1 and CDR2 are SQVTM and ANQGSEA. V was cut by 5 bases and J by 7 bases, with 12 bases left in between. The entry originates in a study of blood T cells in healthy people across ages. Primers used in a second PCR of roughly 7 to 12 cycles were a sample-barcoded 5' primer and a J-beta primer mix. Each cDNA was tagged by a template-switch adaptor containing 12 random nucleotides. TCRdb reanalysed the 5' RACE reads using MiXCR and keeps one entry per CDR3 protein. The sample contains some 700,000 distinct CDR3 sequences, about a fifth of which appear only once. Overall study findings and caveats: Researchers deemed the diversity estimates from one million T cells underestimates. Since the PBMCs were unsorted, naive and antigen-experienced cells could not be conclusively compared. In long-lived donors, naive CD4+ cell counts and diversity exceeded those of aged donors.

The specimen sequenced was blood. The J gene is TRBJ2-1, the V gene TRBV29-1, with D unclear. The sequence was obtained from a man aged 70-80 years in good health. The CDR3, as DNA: TGCAGCGTTTACCCACAGCCAAATGAGCAGTTCTTC. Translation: CSVYPQPNEQFF.